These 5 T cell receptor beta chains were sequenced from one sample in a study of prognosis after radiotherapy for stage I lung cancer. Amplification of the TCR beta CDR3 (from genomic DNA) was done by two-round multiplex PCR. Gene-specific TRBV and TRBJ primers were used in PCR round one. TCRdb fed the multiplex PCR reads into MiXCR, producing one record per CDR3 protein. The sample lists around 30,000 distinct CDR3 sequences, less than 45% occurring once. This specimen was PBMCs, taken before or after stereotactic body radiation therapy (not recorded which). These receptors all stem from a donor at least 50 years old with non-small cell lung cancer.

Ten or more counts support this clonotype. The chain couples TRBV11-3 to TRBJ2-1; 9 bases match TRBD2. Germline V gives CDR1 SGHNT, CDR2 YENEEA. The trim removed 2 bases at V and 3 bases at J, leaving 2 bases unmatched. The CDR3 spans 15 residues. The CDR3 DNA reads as TGTGCCAGCAGCTTACGACTAGCGGACTACAATGAGCAGTTCTTC. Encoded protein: CASSLRLADYNEQFF.

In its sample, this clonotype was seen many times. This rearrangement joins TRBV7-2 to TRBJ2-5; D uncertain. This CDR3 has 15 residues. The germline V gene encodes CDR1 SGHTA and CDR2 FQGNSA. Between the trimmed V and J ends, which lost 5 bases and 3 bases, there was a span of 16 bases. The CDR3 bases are TGTGCCAGCAGCACCTGGGCCCGAAGGGAAGAGACCCAGTACTTC. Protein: CASSTWARREETQYF.

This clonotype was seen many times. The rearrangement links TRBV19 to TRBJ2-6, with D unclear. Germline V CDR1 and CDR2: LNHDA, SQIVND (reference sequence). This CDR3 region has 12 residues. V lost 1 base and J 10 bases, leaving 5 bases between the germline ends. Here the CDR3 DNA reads TGTGCCAGTAGTATAGTTGGGAACGTCCTGACTTTC. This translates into CASSIVGNVLTF.

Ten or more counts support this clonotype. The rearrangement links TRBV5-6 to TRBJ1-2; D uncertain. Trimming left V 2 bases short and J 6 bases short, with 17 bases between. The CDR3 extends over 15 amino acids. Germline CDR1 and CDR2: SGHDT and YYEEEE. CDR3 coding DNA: TGTGCCAGCAGCTTTTATGGATTACCGCAAAATGGCTACACCTTC. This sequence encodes CASSFYGLPQNGYTF. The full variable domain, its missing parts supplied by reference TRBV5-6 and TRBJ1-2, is DAGVTQSPTHLIKTRGQQVTLRCSPKSGHDTVSWYQQALGQGPQFIFQYYEEEERQRGNFPDRFSGHQFPNYSSELNVNALLLGDSALYLCASSFYGLPQNGYTFGSGTRLTVV.

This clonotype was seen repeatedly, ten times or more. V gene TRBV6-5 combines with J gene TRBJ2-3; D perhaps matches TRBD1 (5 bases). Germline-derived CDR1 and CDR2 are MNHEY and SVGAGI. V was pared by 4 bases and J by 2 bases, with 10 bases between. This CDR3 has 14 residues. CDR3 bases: TGTGCCAGCAGTTGGAAGGGGAACACAGATACGCAGTATTTT. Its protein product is CASSWKGNTDTQYF.